This TCR beta chain was sequenced for a study of CD8+ T cells in alopecia areata. Background on the study: Each of the treated patients was given oral tofacitinib, 5 to 10 mg twice daily, for moderate-to-severe alopecia areata.

General study findings and limits: In scalp and blood during tofacitinib, many expanded lesional clones persisted. Scalp clonality and expanded CD8+ clones among the top 100 showed significant decreases with tofacitinib.

Treatment reported: oral pan-JAK inhibitor, 5-10 mg twice daily. Punch biopsies of lesional scalp, plus peripheral blood, were taken from alopecia areata patients. As regards this clone: Its matching antigen is unknown.

The J segment lost 0 bases and the V segment lost 4 bases, leaving 3 bases of the junction unmatched. The length of the CDR3 is 14 residues. Per germline, CDR1 WSHSY and CDR2 SAAADI. Sequencing used cDNA as its template, made by extracting RNA and reverse transcribing it. The repertoire was sequenced with immunoSEQ multiplex PCR; TCRdb's copy has only in-frame clones and lacks some. The sample lists over 150,000 clones, approximately 62% seen once, with around 14% in the top ten. The V gene is TRBV10-2, the J gene TRBJ2-7; 7 nucleotides align to TRBD2. Here the sequenced sample was CD4+ T cells sorted from blood, taken at week 24, from a patient treated with tofacitinib. The receptor comes from a human donor with alopecia areata. The DNA of the CDR3 is TGCGCCAGCAGTGGTGCGGGGGACTCCTACGAGCAGTACTTC. Translated, it gives CASSGAGDSYEQYF.